This TCR beta chain was identified during a study of blood T cell repertoires in COVID-19 (dated by TCRdb to the early 2020s). With regard to the full study: The collaborator samples originated in the United States, Italy and Spain and spanned the acute and convalescent phases of COVID-19. The prospective study material was composed of cDNA or gDNA derived from T cells, B-cell-depleted T cells, or PBMCs. The dataset comprised deeply sampled blood TCRbeta repertoires from subjects exposed to, actively infected with, or recovered from COVID-19. The repertoires were made available in a free public database intended to serve as a resource for research on the immune response to SARS-CoV-2. Samples came from the ongoing ImmuneRACE study (first 160 participants) plus 1,254 subjects from 6 global collaborators. Nearly every sample came with metadata listing a de-identified subject ID, COVID-19 status, age in years and sex. Where available, HLA class I and class II types were obtained from metadata supplied by the sample provider rather than from assay-based typing.

This clone turned up a few times. The target of this receptor is not known. No base quality values were provided; no much bigger clone lies one nucleotide off. Each collaborating institution followed its own protocols to collect whole blood in K2EDTA tubes. For TCRbeta analysis, collaborators shipped samples in one of three forms: frozen whole blood, isolated PBMCs, or DNA extracted from either of those sample types. General conclusions and limits of the study: The quantity of clinical and demographic metadata differed by source and by participant and was supplied without curation.

Taken from the germline V gene (reference sequence), the CDR1 and CDR2 loops are SEHNR and FQNEAQ. At the junction V is shortened by 5 bases and J by 6 bases; bases outside the gene matches: 7. The CDR3 sequence holds 14 residues, the cysteine and phenylalanine included. CDR3 DNA is the only sequence kept; it has 42 bases, read in frame from the first base. TCRbeta CDR3 regions were amplified from genomic DNA by means of the immunoSEQ Assay, a bias-controlled multiplex PCR. The authors' pipeline ran thus. The number of nucleated cells in each sample was estimated by amplification of reference gene primers within the assay. To quantify the absolute abundance of each unique TCRbeta CDR3 rearrangement, sequence reads were collapsed and filtered. For each sample, productive Simpson clonality was calculated as the square root of Simpson's diversity index over productive rearrangements. What TCRdb holds here is the immuneACCESS table cut down to in-frame rearrangements. Part of the clones is not present; checked against another copy, under half of the missing clones reflect an unresolved V gene, and the others are unexplained. That table is the source of V, J and clone size, and D and trimming were worked out from the DNA. This sample has tens of thousands of clones in its table, and 70% to 90% of those were observed once. Clones ranked in the top ten supply around 4.9% of the sample.

The sample was peripheral blood. This TCR was recovered from an elderly woman with active COVID-19. The chain is encoded by TRBV7-9 joined to TRBJ2-1; 7 junctional bases match TRBD2. Here the CDR3 is given as CASSVSGTTNEQFF. The nucleotide sequence is TGTGCCAGCAGCGTATCAGGGACTACCAATGAGCAGTTCTTC. Full variable domain (CDR3 extended with the reference TRBV7-9 and TRBJ2-1 proteins): DTGVSQNPRHKITKRGQNVTFRCDPISEHNRLYWYRQTLGQGPEFLTYFQNEAQLEKSRLLSDRFSAERPKGSFSTLEIQRTEQGDSAMYLCASSVSGTTNEQFFGPGTRLTVL.